This T cell receptor beta chain was recorded in a study of monozygotic twins with inflammatory bowel disease. Study results and limitations: Reduced clonotype sharing with other individuals was observed in IBD patients relative to healthy twins, especially with disease activity.

With respect to this clonotype: The antigen remains undetermined.

CDR1 is DFQATT and CDR2 is SNEGSKA in the germline V gene (reference sequence). This CDR3 has 14 residues. TCRdb reprocessed the 5' RACE reads; each CDR3 protein has one entry and no DNA is given. The sample table sets out some 450,000 distinct CDR3 sequences. Sequenced input: blood. The V and J genes are TRBV20-1 and TRBJ1-6; TCRdb picks TRBD1, but there is no DNA to check that call. The receptor's source is a human donor with ulcerative colitis or Crohn's disease, or a healthy co-twin of an affected twin (not recorded which). The CDR3 protein is CSARPGTGFSPLHF.